The source of this T cell receptor beta chain is a study of regulatory T cells in long-lasting Graves disease. TCR beta libraries were built with iRepertoire HTBI primers and Arm-PCR of CDR3 regions. Each CDR3 protein gets one entry after TCRdb re-called the multiplex PCR reads with MiXCR. The profile covers 310,000 or so distinct CDR3 sequences, with about 18% appearing a single time and less than 30% taken by the ten largest. Deletions cut 4 bases from V and 11 bases from J, with 16 bases between. Germline V CDR1 and CDR2: SGHTA, FQGTGA. This CDR3 spans 13 amino acids. Stated time point: persistent/refractory GD, antithyroid drugs over 5 years with positive TRAb. Generation of the TCR library employed RNA extracted from PBMCs.

The sample in question was peripheral blood mononuclear cells (PBMCs), obtained when the disease was refractory, from a patient treated with antithyroid drugs. This chain connects TRBV7-3 to TRBJ2-3; D could derive from TRBD1 or TRBD2 (5 bases each). The receptor comes from a female donor with Graves disease. Written as DNA, the CDR3 is TGTGCCAGCAGCTACGGAGGACAAGGGGAGCAGTATTTT. Translating gives CASSYGGQGEQYF. Supplemented by reference TRBV7-3 and TRBJ2-3, the full variable domain reads GAGVSQTPSNKVTEKGKYVELRCDPISGHTALYWYRQSLGQGPEFLIYFQGTGAADDSGLPNDRFFAVRPEGSVSTLKIQRTERGDSAVYLCASSYGGQGEQYFGPGTRLTVL.